These 21 T cell receptor beta chains originate from one sample sequenced in a study of T-cell reconstitution after alpha-beta-depleted transplantation in children. Unique molecular identifiers were used in preparing the TCRbeta library. Using its own MiXCR run on the PCR reads, TCRdb lists one record per CDR3 protein. Among about 110,000 distinct CDR3 sequences listed, almost 6.5% were seen once. The source was PBMCs, mostly from graft donor cells, collected 360 days after TCRalphabeta/CD19-depleted stem cell transplant. These receptors were taken from a male patient between 2 and 15 years old who had a stem cell transplant for acute lymphoblastic leukemia, so the T cells may come from the graft donor.

This clonotype was seen at least ten times. In DNA, the CDR3 is TGCGCCAGCAGCGCCCGACAGGGGACAGATACGCAGTATTTT. Protein sequence: CASSARQGTDTQYF. This rearrangement joins TRBV4-3 to TRBJ2-3, with TRBD1 matching over 8 bases. The V segment lost 5 bases and the J segment 3 bases; nucleotides outside the gene matches: 4. The CDR3 has 14 residues. Germline CDR1 LGHNA, CDR2 YSLEER.

The genes are TRBV11-3 and TRBJ2-1; D is unresolved. Germline CDR1 reads SGHNT; CDR2 reads YENEEA. V shed 5 bases and J shed 9 bases, with 14 bases lying between them. The CDR3 length is 13 residues. The DNA for the CDR3 is TGTGCCAGCAGCCCACGCGCGTTTGGTGAGCAGTTCTTC. Translated, it gives CASSPRAFGEQFF.

This clonotype was counted many times. The V gene is TRBV7-8, the J gene TRBJ2-3; no firm D call. The CDR3 sequence is 14 residues long. The V and J ends lost 5 bases and 0 bases respectively, with 9 bases between them. Germline V gene data show CDR1 as SGHVS and CDR2 as FQNEAQ. CDR3 protein: CASSTRTSTDTQYF. As DNA, the CDR3 is TGTGCCAGCAGCACGCGGACCAGCACAGATACGCAGTATTTT.

The genes are TRBV6-2 or TRBV6-3 and TRBJ1-5, with D hard to call. The CDR3 extends over 12 amino acids. CDR1 and CDR2 from the germline V gene are MNHEY and SVGEGT. Trimming removed 11 bases from V and 1 base from J, with 9 bases in between. The CDR3 nucleotides read TGTGCCGCCCGGGCCAGCAATCAGCCCCAGCATTTT. Translation: CAARASNQPQHF.

The V gene is TRBV6-5, the J gene TRBJ2-3; TRBD1 or TRBD2 may be the D gene (6 bases each). CDR1 is MNHEY, CDR2 SVGAGI, per germline. The CDR3 is 15 residues long. V shed 1 base and J shed 5 bases, with 13 bases lying between them. The CDR3 loop reads CASSYLGGRGDTQYF. For the CDR3, the DNA is TGTGCCAGCAGTTACTTGGGGGGCCGGGGAGATACGCAGTATTTT.

Many counts were recorded for this clonotype. The rearrangement links TRBV29-1 to TRBJ2-7; D is unclear. CDR1 and CDR2 from the germline V gene are SQVTM and ANQGSEA. Trimming removed 2 bases at V and 5 bases at J, with 10 bases between. The CDR3 loop spans 12 amino acids. The CDR3 here is CSVEPRPHEQYF. CDR3 sequence (DNA): TGCAGCGTTGAACCACGTCCGCACGAGCAGTACTTC.

Only a few counts were recorded for this clonotype. The rearrangement joins TRBV2 to TRBJ1-2; TRBD1 matches at 9 bases. The CDR3 runs to 15 residues. Germline loops: CDR1 SNHLY, CDR2 FYNNEI. The V segment lost 10 bases and the J segment 2 bases; nucleotides outside the gene matches: 11. CDR3 loop: CATPKPGQGNYGYTF. Here the CDR3 DNA reads TGTGCCACGCCTAAGCCTGGACAGGGGAACTATGGCTACACCTTC.

This clonotype appeared a few times. The J gene is TRBJ2-5, the V gene TRBV6-5; tentative D call: TRBD1 (5 bases). The CDR3 runs 19 residues. CDR1 and CDR2 (germline): MNHEY, SVGAGI. The V end lost 1 base, the J end lost 4 bases, and 25 bases lay between the germline ends. The CDR3 DNA sequence: TGTGCCAGCAGTTACTACAGGTCGTCTAGAGGAAGGTTGGGAGAGACCCAGTACTTC. It translates to CASSYYRSSRGRLGETQYF.

This clonotype showed up many times. CDR3 loop: CAIKEGQSTSTDTQYF. The CDR3, as DNA: TGTGCCATCAAGGAGGGCCAGTCCACTAGCACAGATACGCAGTATTTT. This chain links TRBV10-3 with TRBJ2-3; D may be TRBD2 (6 bases). V lost 7 bases and J lost 0, with 17 bases in between. There are 16 residues in the CDR3. Germline CDR1 is ENHRY and CDR2 is SYGVKD.

This clonotype was found a few times. The rearrangement joins TRBV7-2 to TRBJ2-3, with D maybe TRBD1 (5 bases). In germline, CDR1 is SGHTA, CDR2 FQGNSA. The CDR3 contains 17 residues. Trimming left V 2 bases short and J 2 bases short, with 17 bases between. The CDR3 protein is CASSLFQGSTHTDTQYF. CDR3 bases: TGTGCCAGCAGCTTATTTCAGGGAAGCACACACACAGATACGCAGTATTTT.

In this sample, this clonotype turned up many times. This sequence joins TRBV2 and TRBJ1-2; TRBD1 aligns across 7 bases. Trimming took 6 bases from V and 6 from J; bases not matched to a gene: 10. The CDR3 consists of 14 residues. Germline assignment: CDR1 SNHLY and CDR2 FYNNEI. For the CDR3, the DNA is TGTGCCAGCAGCGTTGACAGGGCCCTCAATGGCTACACCTTC. The encoded protein is CASSVDRALNGYTF.

This clonotype came up many times. V gene TRBV7-8 combines with J gene TRBJ1-4; TRBD1 aligns across 7 bases. This CDR3 region has 17 residues. V was clipped by 5 bases and J by 0 bases; unmatched bases: 9. The germline gives CDR1 SGHVS, CDR2 FQNEAQ. CDR3 amino acids: CASSVAVQGATNEKLFF. The CDR3 DNA is TGTGCCAGCAGCGTCGCAGTGCAGGGGGCAACTAATGAAAAACTGTTTTTT.

This clonotype was seen ten or more times. This sequence joins TRBV4-3 and TRBJ1-2; TRBD1 matches 10 bases. This CDR3 has 17 residues. Germline-derived CDR1 and CDR2 are LGHNA and YSLEER. V lost 2 bases to trimming and J lost 2 bases; unmatched junction nucleotides: 8. The CDR3 DNA follows: TGCGCCAGCAGCCAAAATATGGCGGACAGGGGGAACTATGGCTACACCTTC. Amino acid sequence: CASSQNMADRGNYGYTF.

This clonotype came up many times. The gene calls are TRBV21-1 and TRBJ2-3. TRBV21-1 is recorded as a pseudogene. This CDR3 is built from 13 residues. This CDR3 reads CASSNIGQNTQYF. The CDR3 bases are TGTGCCAGCAGCAACATTGGTCAGAATACGCAGTATTTT.

The gene calls are TRBV6-2 or TRBV6-3 and TRBJ1-6; tentative D call: TRBD1 (6 bases). CDR1 and CDR2 from the germline V gene are MNHEY and SVGEGT. The CDR3 loop spans 13 amino acids. V gave up 7 bases and J gave up 8 bases, with 12 bases separating them. The CDR3, as DNA: TGTGCCAGCACCCCTGGGGGCTATTCACCCCTCCACTTT. Translating it yields CASTPGGYSPLHF.

The gene calls are TRBV7-9 and TRBJ2-5; D tentatively reads TRBD1 or TRBD2 (5 bases each). The CDR3 runs 13 residues. Looked up from germline, CDR1 is SEHNR and CDR2 is FQNEAQ (reference sequence). The V and J ends lost 6 bases and 5 bases respectively, with 13 bases between them. The CDR3 protein is CASRRRDVETQYF. CDR3 nucleotides: TGTGCCAGCAGAAGACGGGACGTCGAGACCCAGTACTTC.

This clonotype has a handful of counts. The chain carries TRBV6-1 and TRBJ1-2; 7 bases fit TRBD1. Losses at the gene ends were 5 bases for V and 6 bases for J; bases not matched to a gene: 12. Looked up from germline, CDR1 is MNHNS and CDR2 is SASEGT. This CDR3 comprises 15 residues. The chain's CDR3 is CASSPNLGQIDGYTF. The CDR3 DNA is TGTGCCAGCAGTCCGAACCTGGGACAGATCGATGGCTACACCTTC.

V gene TRBV6-1 combines with J gene TRBJ1-1; no reliable D call. V gave up 5 bases and J gave up 4 bases, with 14 bases separating them. This CDR3 region has 14 residues. Germline lookup yields CDR1 MNHNS and CDR2 SASEGT. DNA of the CDR3: TGTGCCAGCAGTCTCCGAAGTCTGGTCACTGAAGCTTTCTTT. It yields the protein CASSLRSLVTEAFF.

This clonotype came up many times. The chain combines TRBV12-3 or TRBV12-4 with TRBJ2-4; 8 nucleotides match TRBD1. The V and J ends lost 2 bases and 2 bases, in that order; junction bases with no gene match: 5. The CDR3 has 16 residues. CDR3 coding DNA: TGTGCCAGCAGTTTATGGGTCAGGGGGCCCAAAAACATTCAGTACTTC. This gives the protein CASSLWVRGPKNIQYF.

The chain links TRBV7-9 to TRBJ1-1; tentatively, D is TRBD1 (5 bases). Germline assignment: CDR1 SEHNR and CDR2 FQNEAQ (reference sequence). CDR3 size: 15 residues. The V end lost 5 bases, the J end lost 2 bases, and 15 bases lay between the germline ends. CDR3 nucleotides: TGTGCCAGCAGCCGGTCCCCGGGGGATAACACTGAAGCTTTCTTT. As protein: CASSRSPGDNTEAFF. Together with reference TRBV7-9 and TRBJ1-1, the CDR3 gives the full variable domain: DTGVSQNPRHKITKRGQNVTFRCDPISEHNRLYWYRQTLGQGPEFLTYFQNEAQLEKSRLLSDRFSAERPKGSFSTLEIQRTEQGDSAMYLCASSRSPGDNTEAFFGQGTRLTVV.

The sample holds a few counts of this clonotype. CDR3 sequence (DNA): TGTGCCACCAGCAGAGATCGGGGGTCATCTCCCTACGAGCAGTACTTC. Translation: CATSRDRGSSPYEQYF. The gene calls are TRBV15 and TRBJ2-7; possibly TRBD2 for D (6 bases). The V end lost 0 bases, the J end lost 2 bases, and 14 bases lay between the germline ends. This CDR3 comprises 16 residues. The germline V gene has CDR1 LNHNV and CDR2 YYDKDF (reference sequence).